The text below deals with one T cell receptor beta chain. The record originates from a study of T cell changes during pregnancy in multiple sclerosis. The method was immunoSEQ multiplex PCR; TCRdb's version includes in-frame clones alone and lacks a portion of them. The sample yields 65,000 to 95,000 clones, around 89% seen once. This CDR3 comprises 13 residues. Germline V gene data show CDR1 as LNHDA and CDR2 as SQIVND (reference sequence). Trimming took 8 bases from V and 6 from J; bases not matched to a gene: 8. The sequencing used peripheral blood, collected before pregnancy. The sequence was obtained from a female donor with multiple sclerosis, enrolled in a pregnancy study. The chain is built from TRBV19 and TRBJ2-5, with TRBD2 matching over 8 bases. The CDR3 sequence is CASSGTRVQTQYF. The CDR3 DNA sequence: TGTGCCAGTTCCGGGACTAGGGTACAGACCCAGTACTTC.